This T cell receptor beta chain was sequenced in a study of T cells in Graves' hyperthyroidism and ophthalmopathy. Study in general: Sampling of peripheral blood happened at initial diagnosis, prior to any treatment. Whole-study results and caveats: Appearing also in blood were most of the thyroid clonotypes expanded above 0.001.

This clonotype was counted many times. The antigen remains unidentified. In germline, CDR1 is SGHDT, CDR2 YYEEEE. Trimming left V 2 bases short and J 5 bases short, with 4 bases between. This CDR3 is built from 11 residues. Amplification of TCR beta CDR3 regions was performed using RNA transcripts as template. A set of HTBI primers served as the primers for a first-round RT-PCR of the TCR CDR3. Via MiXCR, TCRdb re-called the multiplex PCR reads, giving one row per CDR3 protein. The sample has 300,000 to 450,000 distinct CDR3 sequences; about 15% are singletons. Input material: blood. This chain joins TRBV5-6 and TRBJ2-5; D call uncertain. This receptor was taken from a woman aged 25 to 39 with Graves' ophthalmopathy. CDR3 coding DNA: TGTGCCAGCAGCTTAGCGGAGACCCAGTACTTC. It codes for CASSLAETQYF.